The next 28 T cell receptor beta chains were all read from a single sample in a study of T cell changes during pregnancy in multiple sclerosis. The protocol was immunoSEQ multiplex PCR, while the TCRdb copy is restricted to in-frame clones and leaves out a portion. The sample has 90,000 to 95,000 clones, approximately 94% seen once. The specimen comprised peripheral blood, sampled in the third trimester of pregnancy. The receptors were gathered from a female donor with multiple sclerosis, enrolled in a pregnancy study.

This sequence joins TRBV27 and TRBJ2-5; 14 nucleotides match TRBD2. After removal of 4 bases from V and 4 bases from J, the junction contained 5 bases not matched to a gene. The germline V gene encodes CDR1 MNHEY and CDR2 SMNVEV (reference sequence). The CDR3 has 16 amino acids. The CDR3 loop is CASSSGLAGAGETQYF. The CDR3 DNA is TGTGCCAGCAGTTCGGGACTAGCGGGAGCAGGAGAGACCCAGTACTTC.

This chain links TRBV5-1 with TRBJ1-5; D unclear. CDR3 length equals 13 residues. The germline V and J ends were trimmed by 3 bases and 3 bases, with 7 bases remaining between them. Germline assignment: CDR1 SGHRS and CDR2 YFSETQ. The CDR3 loop is CASSYGFNQPQHF. In DNA form, the CDR3 reads TGCGCCAGCAGCTACGGGTTCAATCAGCCCCAGCATTTT.

The chain recombines TRBV7-6 with TRBJ2-5; D is possibly TRBD2 (5 bases). The CDR3 has 14 amino acids. Trimming left V 4 bases short and J 4 bases short, with 13 bases between. The germline CDR1 and CDR2 sequences are SGHVS and FNYEAQ. The chain's CDR3 is CASSSSRLLETQYF. Here the CDR3 DNA reads TGTGCCAGCAGCTCCAGCAGACTATTAGAGACCCAGTACTTC.

V is TRBV2 and J is TRBJ2-2, with 8 bases aligning to TRBD2. CDR3 length: 17 residues. The germline CDR1 and CDR2 sequences are SNHLY and FYNNEI. V dropped 6 bases and J dropped 5; count of bases not matched to a gene: 14. CDR3 protein: CASRATTGRGQTGELFF. The CDR3 coding sequence is TGTGCCAGCAGGGCCACCACCGGGAGGGGACAAACCGGGGAGCTGTTTTTT.

The chain uses TRBV6-5 and TRBJ2-7; D is uncertain. V lost 2 bases to trimming and J lost 3 bases, with 11 bases between them. Looked up from germline, CDR1 is MNHEY and CDR2 is SVGAGI. The CDR3 has 14 amino acids. The CDR3 loop is CASSYKQYSYEQYF. The CDR3 coding sequence is TGTGCCAGCAGTTACAAGCAATACAGCTACGAGCAGTACTTC.

The genes are TRBV29-1 and TRBJ2-7; no definite D call. The CDR3 covers 12 residues. Looked up from germline, CDR1 is SQVTM and CDR2 is ANQGSEA. V was cut by 4 bases and J by 0 bases, with 7 bases left in between. In DNA form, the CDR3 reads TGCAGCGTTGGGAGCAGCTCCTACGAGCAGTACTTC. Translated, it gives CSVGSSSYEQYF.

The chain joins TRBV5-4 to TRBJ2-7; tentative D call: TRBD2 (7 bases). Germline assignment: CDR1 SGHNT and CDR2 YYREEE (reference sequence). V lost 4 bases and J 1 base, leaving 15 bases between the germline ends. The CDR3 has 15 residues. The CDR3 sequence is CASSPQRGGSYEQYF. The CDR3 DNA reads TGTGCCAGCAGCCCTCAAAGGGGGGGGTCCTACGAGCAGTACTTC.

The chain links TRBV21-1 to TRBJ2-5; the table's D call TRBD1 went unverified against the DNA. TRBV21-1 corresponds to a pseudogene. The CDR3 is made up of 18 amino acids. This CDR3 is CASGQGFFYRDPQETQYF. The CDR3, as DNA: TGTGCCAGCGGCCAAGGGTTTTTCTACAGGGACCCACAAGAGACCCAGTACTTC.

DNA of the CDR3: TGTGCCAGTACGACCCCAGGGGACACCGGGGAGCTGTTTTTT. Translated, it gives CASTTPGDTGELFF. The V gene is TRBV19, the J gene TRBJ2-2; TRBD1 might be the D (6 bases). Germline V gene data show CDR1 as LNHDA and CDR2 as SQIVND (reference sequence). The V gene lost 7 bases and the J gene lost 3 bases, with 12 bases spanning the gap. The CDR3 runs 14 residues.

The rearrangement joins TRBV4-3 to TRBJ1-2; D unresolved. The CDR3 extends over 15 amino acids. V was pared by 2 bases and J by 4 bases, with 14 bases between. Germline V lookup: CDR1 LGHNA, CDR2 YSLEER. The CDR3 DNA reads TGCGCCAGCAGCCAACATATGTCCCGGGGCTATGGCTACACCTTC. The encoded protein is CASSQHMSRGYGYTF.

CDR3 sequence: CASSQDWRTQYF. CDR3 DNA sequence: TGCGCCAGCAGCCAAGATTGGAGGACCCAGTACTTC. The chain recombines TRBV4-1 with TRBJ2-5, with D unresolved. Germline V gives CDR1 MGHRA, CDR2 YSYEKL. The CDR3 contains 12 residues. The V gene lost 0 bases and the J gene lost 7 bases, with 6 bases spanning the gap.

CDR3 sequence: CASKSGQGNPYEQYF. The CDR3 coding sequence is TGTGCCAGTAAGTCGGGACAGGGGAACCCCTACGAGCAGTACTTC. This chain joins TRBV28 and TRBJ2-7; 10 bases align to TRBD1. V was clipped by 9 bases and J by 2 bases; unmatched bases: 10. The CDR3 extends over 15 amino acids. The germline gives CDR1 MDHEN, CDR2 SYDVKM.

V usage is TRBV5-1 and J usage is TRBJ2-5; 8 nucleotides match TRBD2. CDR3 length: 15 residues. V lost 0 bases and J lost 5; bases outside the gene matches: 6. Per the germline V gene, CDR1 is SGHRS and CDR2 is YFSETQ. The CDR3 is CASSLVGRADETQYF. The CDR3 coding sequence is TGCGCCAGCAGCTTGGTCGGGAGGGCCGACGAGACCCAGTACTTC.

CDR3 residues: CASSQDLKSAADEQYF. In DNA form, the CDR3 reads TGTGCCAGCAGCCAAGATCTAAAGAGCGCGGCCGACGAGCAGTACTTC. The chain joins TRBV4-2 to TRBJ2-7; D gene unclear. V shed 0 bases and J shed 5 bases, with 17 bases lying between them. Per the germline V gene, CDR1 is LGHNA and CDR2 is YNFKEQ. The CDR3 runs to 16 residues.

This clone came up once. The CDR3 loop reads CASSEGGRAYGTDTQYF. In nucleotides, the CDR3 is TGTGCCAGCAGTGAGGGCGGGAGGGCCTATGGCACAGATACGCAGTATTTT. The chain carries TRBV11-1 and TRBJ2-3, with 9 nucleotides matching TRBD2. From germline, CDR1 is SGHAT and CDR2 FQDESV (reference sequence). CDR3 size: 17 residues. The V and J ends lost 6 bases and 1 base, in that order; junction bases with no gene match: 11.

V and J are TRBV5-4 and TRBJ2-5; 8 bases agree with TRBD2. The germline V gene encodes CDR1 SGHNT and CDR2 YYREEE (reference sequence). J gave up 4 bases and V 3 bases, and 8 bases lay outside the gene matches. This CDR3 is built from 15 residues. CDR3 sequence (DNA): TGTGCCAGCAGCTCTAGAGCGGGAGTGGGAGAGACCCAGTACTTC. Protein sequence: CASSSRAGVGETQYF. The whole variable domain, remainder taken from reference TRBV5-4 and TRBJ2-5, is ETGVTQSPTHLIKTRGQQVTLRCSSQSGHNTVSWYQQALGQGPQFIFQYYREEENGRGNFPPRFSGLQFPNYSSELNVNALELDDSALYLCASSSRAGVGETQYFGPGTRLLVL.

The chain couples TRBV4-3 to TRBJ2-1, with 8 positions matching TRBD1. The V gene's germline CDR1 is LGHNA and CDR2 YSLEER. This CDR3 is 16 amino acids long. V lost 0 bases, J lost 2 bases, and 3 bases stayed unmatched. The CDR3 sequence: CASSQEKGQAYNEQFF. Here the CDR3 DNA reads TGCGCCAGCAGCCAAGAGAAGGGACAGGCCTACAATGAGCAGTTCTTC.

The chain joins TRBV28 to TRBJ1-5; TRBD1 aligns across 9 bases. V was clipped by 5 bases and J by 3 bases; unmatched bases: 8. The CDR3 has 16 amino acids. Germline V gene lookup returns CDR1 MDHEN and CDR2 SYDVKM. CDR3 sequence (DNA): TGTGCCAGCAGTACCCGGACAGGGGCCGTCAATCAGCCCCAGCATTTT. It is translated as CASSTRTGAVNQPQHF.

This chain uses TRBV5-1 with TRBJ2-2; D gene unclear. V lost 1 base and J 5 bases, leaving 9 bases between the germline ends. Looked up from germline, CDR1 is SGHRS and CDR2 is YFSETQ. The CDR3 contains 14 residues. CDR3 in DNA: TGCGCCAGCAGCTTGAAAGAAGCGACCGGGGAGCTGTTTTTT. It is translated as CASSLKEATGELFF.

V usage is TRBV7-9 and J usage is TRBJ2-3; the D gene is possibly TRBD2 (5 bases). In germline, CDR1 is SEHNR, CDR2 FQNEAQ (reference sequence). Trimming shortened V by 7 bases and J by 5 bases, and 13 bases separated the two germline ends. This CDR3 region has 13 residues. For the CDR3, the DNA is TGTGCCAGCAACTACCTGGGGAGAGATACGCAGTATTTT. Its protein is CASNYLGRDTQYF.

The CDR3 protein is CASSLTGIREQYF. CDR3 nucleotide sequence: TGTGCCAGCAGCCTAACCGGGATCCGCGAGCAGTACTTC. The J gene is TRBJ2-7, the V gene TRBV7-6, with D possibly TRBD2 on 5 matching bases. The V gene lost 5 bases and the J gene lost 6 bases, with 14 bases spanning the gap. There are 13 residues in the CDR3. Germline loops: CDR1 SGHVS, CDR2 FNYEAQ.

Only one count was recorded for this clone. The J gene is TRBJ1-4, the V gene TRBV6-1; D is possibly TRBD1 (6 bases). Per germline, CDR1 MNHNS and CDR2 SASEGT. CDR3 length: 14 amino acids. The V and J ends lost 6 bases and 6 bases respectively, with 14 bases between them. The CDR3 loop is CASSRRGGDEKLFF. In DNA, the CDR3 is TGTGCCAGCAGCCGCAGGGGAGGGGATGAAAAACTGTTTTTT.

This chain uses TRBV7-3 with TRBJ2-3; 11 bases match TRBD2. There are 16 residues in the CDR3. The germline gives CDR1 SGHTA, CDR2 FQGTGA. J gave up 2 bases and V 4 bases, and 5 bases lay outside the gene matches. CDR3 residues: CASSSVAGGITDTQYF. The CDR3 DNA reads TGTGCCAGCAGCTCCGTAGCGGGAGGGATCACAGATACGCAGTATTTT.

The chain combines TRBV6-1 with TRBJ2-7, with D perhaps matching TRBD2 (5 bases). Trimming stripped 7 bases from V and 3 bases from J, with 13 bases between. The CDR3 is 13 residues long. The germline CDR1 and CDR2 sequences are MNHNS and SASEGT. The CDR3 DNA reads as TGTGCCAGCACCCGGGATCTTTACTACGAGCAGTACTTC. This gives the protein CASTRDLYYEQYF.

This chain uses TRBV19 with TRBJ2-7, with D tentatively TRBD1 (5 bases). Germline CDR1 and CDR2: LNHDA and SQIVND (reference sequence). V was shortened by 6 bases and J by 1 base, with 16 bases between the two germline ends. This CDR3 has 15 residues. CDR3 region: CASSIRAIGSYEQYF. CDR3 sequence (DNA): TGTGCCAGTAGCATCAGGGCAATAGGGTCCTACGAGCAGTACTTC.

V and J are TRBV29-1 and TRBJ2-3; 9 bases match TRBD1. V was pared by 3 bases and J by 4 bases, with 17 bases of the junction left unmatched. The CDR3 extends over 18 amino acids. Germline V lookup: CDR1 SQVTM, CDR2 ANQGSEA. The CDR3 nucleotides read TGCAGCGTTGATGGGGATATCCAGGACAGGGGTCCGCCAGATACGCAGTATTTT. Translated: CSVDGDIQDRGPPDTQYF.

The chain combines TRBV20-1 with TRBJ2-5; no reliable D call. This CDR3 region has 11 residues. V lost 5 bases to trimming and J lost 1 base, with 5 bases between them. From germline, CDR1 is DFQATT and CDR2 SNEGSKA (reference sequence). The CDR3 nucleotides are TGCAGTGCTCCCTTCCAAGAGACCCAGTACTTC. Translating gives CSAPFQETQYF.

The chain carries TRBV5-4 and TRBJ2-1; weak D call: TRBD1 (5 bases). Germline V gene data show CDR1 as SGHNT and CDR2 as YYREEE (reference sequence). The CDR3 is 15 residues long. With 0 bases removed from V and 5 bases from J, the gap between germline ends came to 12 bases. The DNA of the CDR3 is TGTGCCAGCAGCTTGGCAGGGATAATGGACAATGAGCAGTTCTTC. Translation: CASSLAGIMDNEQFF.